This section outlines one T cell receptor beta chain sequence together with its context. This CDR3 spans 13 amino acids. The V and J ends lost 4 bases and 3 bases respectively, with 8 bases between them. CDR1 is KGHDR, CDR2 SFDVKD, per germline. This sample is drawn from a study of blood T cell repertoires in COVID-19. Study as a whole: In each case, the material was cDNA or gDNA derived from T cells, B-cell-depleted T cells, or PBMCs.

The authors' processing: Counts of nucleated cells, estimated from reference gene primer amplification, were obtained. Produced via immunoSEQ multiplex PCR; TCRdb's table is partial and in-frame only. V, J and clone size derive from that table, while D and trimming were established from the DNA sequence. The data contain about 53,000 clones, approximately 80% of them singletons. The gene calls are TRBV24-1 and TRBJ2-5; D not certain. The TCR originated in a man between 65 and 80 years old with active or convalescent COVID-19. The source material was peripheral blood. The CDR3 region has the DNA TGTGCCACCAGTGACCAGATTAAAGAGACCCAGTACTTC. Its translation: CATSDQIKETQYF.